Listed here are 20 T cell receptor beta chains from one sample, sequenced in a study of patients and donors after allogeneic stem cell transplantation. Using its own MiXCR run on the RT-PCR reads, TCRdb lists one record per CDR3 protein. The sample includes more than 850,000 distinct CDR3 sequences, roughly 18% seen only once; the top ten take around 5.5%. The sequenced material came from blood, either unsorted or a sorted T cell fraction (not recorded which). Receptors originate from a human donor who was either an allogeneic HSCT recipient or a stem cell or donor lymphocyte infusion donor (not recorded which). It is not recorded whose cells these are; they may come from a transplant donor.

This clonotype has just a few counts. The genes are TRBV25-1 and TRBJ1-5, with TRBD1 matching 8 bases. Germline V gives CDR1 MGHDK, CDR2 SYGVNS. J lost 5 bases, V lost 9 bases, and 6 bases had no gene match. This CDR3 has 13 residues. The CDR3 nucleotides are TGTGCCAGAGCCGACAGGGGATATCAGCCCCAGCATTTT. Protein product: CARADRGYQPQHF.

The chain employs TRBV12-5 and TRBJ2-7; tentatively, D is TRBD1 (6 bases). CDR3 size: 17 residues. Germline V lookup: CDR1 LGHNT, CDR2 FRNRAP. The V end lost 1 base, the J end lost 4 bases, and 20 bases lay between the germline ends. Here the CDR3 reads CASGLARTDIEGYEQYF. The CDR3 bases are TGTGCTAGTGGTTTGGCCCGGACAGACATTGAGGGATACGAGCAGTACTTC.

This clonotype was seen only a few times. The V gene is TRBV20-1, the J gene TRBJ2-4; the match to TRBD2 covers 12 bases. CDR1 is DFQATT, CDR2 SNEGSKA, per germline (reference sequence). There are 20 residues in the CDR3. The V gene end was trimmed by 4 bases and the J gene end by 2 bases; junction bases not matched to a gene: 18. The CDR3 region has the DNA TGCAGTGCTATGAAGGGGCTAGCGGGAGGGCCGGGTGAGACCAAAAACATTCAGTACTTC. Translation: CSAMKGLAGGPGETKNIQYF.

J is TRBJ1-5 and V is TRBV19; D may be TRBD1 (5 bases). Looked up from germline, CDR1 is LNHDA and CDR2 is SQIVND (reference sequence). The CDR3 sequence is 18 residues long. V gave up 5 bases and J gave up 2 bases, with 22 bases separating them. DNA of the CDR3: TGTGCCAGTAGTGGGCCCACATGGGGCACCGCGGGCAATCAGCCCCAGCATTTT. Translation: CASSGPTWGTAGNQPQHF.

The chain uses TRBV12-3 or TRBV12-4 and TRBJ2-3, with 7 bases fitting TRBD1. The CDR3 consists of 15 residues. Trimming cost V 7 bases and J 3 bases; bases outside gene matches: 10. CDR3 sequence reads: CASTTGDEGTDTQYF. The CDR3 bases are TGTGCCAGCACTACAGGGGACGAAGGGACAGATACGCAGTATTTT.

This clonotype appeared a few times. The chain combines TRBV18 with TRBJ2-4, with a possible D match to TRBD1 (6 bases). Trimming took off 3 bases at V and 2 bases at J, with 20 bases between the two ends. CDR3 length: 18 amino acids. Per the germline V gene, CDR1 is KGHSH and CDR2 is LQKENI. The CDR3 protein is CASSPRGQGLGSKNIQYF. The CDR3 region has the DNA TGTGCCAGCTCACCTCGCGGCCAGGGGCTTGGGTCCAAAAACATTCAGTACTTC.

This chain links TRBV5-6 with TRBJ2-2, with TRBD1 matching over 8 bases. Germline V gene data show CDR1 as SGHDT and CDR2 as YYEEEE. With V trimmed by 1 base and J by 6 bases, 17 bases remained unmatched. This CDR3 is built from 19 residues. The CDR3 bases are TGTGCCAGCAGCTTGTCCCTCCCGGACAGGGTTAGAAGTTCCGGGGAGCTGTTTTTT. Amino acids: CASSLSLPDRVRSSGELFF.

This clonotype was observed a few times. V and J are TRBV6-1 and TRBJ2-1; no reliable D call. V was trimmed by 3 bases and J by 7 bases, leaving 13 bases between them. The length of the CDR3 is 14 residues. CDR1 and CDR2 (germline): MNHNS, SASEGT. Written as DNA, the CDR3 is TGTGCCAGCAGTGAGCATCCCCCGGTAAATGAGCAGTTCTTC. Its protein product is CASSEHPPVNEQFF.

The V and J genes are TRBV29-1 and TRBJ2-1; maybe TRBD2 (5 bases). CDR1 and CDR2 from the germline V gene are SQVTM and ANQGSEA. The CDR3 runs to 14 residues. V was pared by 5 bases and J by 7 bases, with 18 bases between. CDR3 DNA: TGCAGCGTTTCCGCAATATGGACTCTGAATGAGCAGTTCTTC. Encoded protein: CSVSAIWTLNEQFF.

In this sample, this clonotype turned up a few times. The chain uses TRBV5-1 and TRBJ2-1; TRBD2 matches 12 bases. The CDR3 has 18 residues. From germline, CDR1 is SGHRS and CDR2 YFSETQ. Germline trimming cut 0 bases from V and 3 bases from J; bases unmatched to any gene: 7. The CDR3 bases are TGCGCCAGCAGCTTGGGTCTAGCGGGGGGGCTCCACTACAATGAGCAGTTCTTC. This encodes CASSLGLAGGLHYNEQFF.

This sequence joins TRBV4-1 and TRBJ2-5, with TRBD2 identical over 8 bases. V lost 1 base, J lost 7 bases, and 11 bases stayed unmatched. CDR3 length: 16 amino acids. Germline V CDR1 and CDR2: MGHRA, YSYEKL. The CDR3 DNA is TGCGCCAGCAGCCAAGGGTCGATAGCGGGATCCGTGACCCAGTACTTC. Amino acids: CASSQGSIAGSVTQYF.

The chain uses TRBV4-1 and TRBJ1-1; D not resolved. The V gene's germline CDR1 is MGHRA and CDR2 YSYEKL. The ends were cut back, 0 bases at V and 0 bases at J, with 11 bases in the middle. This CDR3 region has 16 residues. CDR3 protein: CASSQDKGLVNTEAFF. CDR3 DNA: TGCGCCAGCAGCCAAGATAAAGGGCTGGTGAACACTGAAGCTTTCTTT.

This clonotype turned up a few times. This chain connects TRBV5-1 to TRBJ2-5; no firm D call. The germline V and J ends were trimmed by 3 bases and 5 bases, with 23 bases remaining between them. Germline V lookup: CDR1 SGHRS, CDR2 YFSETQ. The CDR3 totals 17 residues. CDR3 in amino acids: CASSSPAVHPSMETQYF. CDR3 in DNA: TGCGCCAGCAGCTCCCCGGCTGTACACCCCTCCATGGAGACCCAGTACTTC.

The J gene is TRBJ2-1, the V gene TRBV4-2; D gene uncertain. Per germline, CDR1 LGHNA and CDR2 YNFKEQ. The CDR3 has 14 amino acids. V lost 0 bases and J lost 15, with 18 bases in between. CDR3 loop: CASSQDRAFMVRFF. CDR3 nucleotide sequence: TGTGCCAGCAGCCAAGACCGAGCCTTCATGGTAAGGTTCTTC.

This clonotype showed up just a few times. The chain combines TRBV27 with TRBJ2-1, with TRBD2 matching 9 bases. This CDR3 has 14 residues. Germline trimming cut 5 bases from V and 9 bases from J; bases unmatched to any gene: 8. The V gene's germline CDR1 is MNHEY and CDR2 SMNVEV (reference sequence). The CDR3 protein is CASSRREGLGEQFF. DNA for the CDR3: TGTGCCAGCAGTCGGCGGGAGGGCCTCGGTGAGCAGTTCTTC.

In its sample, this clonotype was seen a few times. The chain links TRBV5-1 to TRBJ2-7; D gene uncertain. The germline gives CDR1 SGHRS, CDR2 YFSETQ. The CDR3 contains 12 residues. The V gene lost 2 bases and the J gene lost 3 bases, with 6 bases spanning the gap. Here the CDR3 reads CASSFDFYEQYF. The DNA for the CDR3 is TGCGCCAGCAGCTTTGATTTCTACGAGCAGTACTTC.

This clonotype was picked up a small number of times. This chain connects TRBV7-3 to TRBJ2-2, with a tentative D call TRBD2 (6 bases). V lost 8 bases and J 3 bases, leaving 7 bases between the germline ends. The CDR3 sequence is 12 residues long. The germline V gene encodes CDR1 SGHTA and CDR2 FQGTGA. CDR3 bases: TGTGCCAGCGGGAGGTACACCGGGGAGCTGTTTTTT. This sequence encodes CASGRYTGELFF. Filled out from reference TRBV7-3 and TRBJ2-2, the complete variable domain reads GAGVSQTPSNKVTEKGKYVELRCDPISGHTALYWYRQSLGQGPEFLIYFQGTGAADDSGLPNDRFFAVRPEGSVSTLKIQRTERGDSAVYLCASGRYTGELFFGEGSRLTVL.

This clonotype has a handful of counts. The chain has TRBV6-2 or TRBV6-3 and TRBJ2-7; 7 bases are a match to TRBD2. Trimming cost V 3 bases and J 0 bases; bases outside gene matches: 8. In germline, CDR1 is MNHEY, CDR2 SVGEGT. The CDR3 contains 16 residues. The CDR3 DNA follows: TGTGCCAGCAGTTATGTTTTAGCGGGCTTCTCCTACGAGCAGTACTTC. Protein sequence: CASSYVLAGFSYEQYF.

The table lists this clonotype with a few counts. The rearrangement uses TRBV5-1 and TRBJ2-7, with no clear D. The germline V and J ends were trimmed by 4 bases and 2 bases, with 16 bases remaining between them. The V gene's germline CDR1 is SGHRS and CDR2 YFSETQ. The CDR3 contains 15 residues. The CDR3 region is CASSPVAGATYEQYF. In DNA, the CDR3 is TGCGCCAGCAGCCCGGTGGCAGGAGCTACCTACGAGCAGTACTTC.

The chain employs TRBV12-3 or TRBV12-4 and TRBJ2-7; TRBD1 is a possible D gene (6 bases). The CDR3 has 15 amino acids. Trimming took 6 bases from V and 6 from J, leaving 21 bases between them. CDR3: CASSRTGTSSFEQYF. CDR3 DNA: TGTGCCAGCAGCAGAACCGGGACATCCTCGTTCGAGCAGTACTTC.